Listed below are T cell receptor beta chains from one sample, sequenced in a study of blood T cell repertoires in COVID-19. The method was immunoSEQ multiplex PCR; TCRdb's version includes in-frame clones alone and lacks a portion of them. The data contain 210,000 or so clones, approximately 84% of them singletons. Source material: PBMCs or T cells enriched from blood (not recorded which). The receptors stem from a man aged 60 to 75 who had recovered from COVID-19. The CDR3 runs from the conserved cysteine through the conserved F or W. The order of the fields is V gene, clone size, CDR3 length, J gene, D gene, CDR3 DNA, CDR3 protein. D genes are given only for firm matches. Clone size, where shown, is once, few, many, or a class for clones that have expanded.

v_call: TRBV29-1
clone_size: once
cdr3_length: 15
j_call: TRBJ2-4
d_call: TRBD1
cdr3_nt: TGCAGCGCCTCGACAGGGGGCGCCGCCAAAAACATTCAGTACTTC
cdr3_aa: CSASTGGAAKNIQYF

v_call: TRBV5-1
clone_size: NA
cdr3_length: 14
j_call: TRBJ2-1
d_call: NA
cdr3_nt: TGCGCCAGCAGCTTAGGGGGACCTTACAATGAGCAGTTCTTC
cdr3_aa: CASSLGGPYNEQFF

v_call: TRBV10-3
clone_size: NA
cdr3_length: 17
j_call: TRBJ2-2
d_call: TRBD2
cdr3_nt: TGTGCCATCAGTGACCCTAGCGGGGGGGCAGGTACCGGGGAGCTGTTTTTT
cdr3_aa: CAISDPSGGAGTGELFF

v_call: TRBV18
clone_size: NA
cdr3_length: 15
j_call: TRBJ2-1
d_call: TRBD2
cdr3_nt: TGTGCCAGCTCGTCTAGCGGGGGGGCCCGTAATGAGCAGTTCTTC
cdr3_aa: CASSSSGGARNEQFF

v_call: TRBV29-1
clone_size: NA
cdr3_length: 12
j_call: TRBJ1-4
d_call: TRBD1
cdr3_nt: TGCAGCGTGACGACAGGGGGTGAAAAACTGTTTTTT
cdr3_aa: CSVTTGGEKLFF

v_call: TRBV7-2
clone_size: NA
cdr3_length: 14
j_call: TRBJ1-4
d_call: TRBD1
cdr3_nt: TGTGCCAGCAGCTTAAGGTCAGGGGGAGAAAAACTGTTTTTT
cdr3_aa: CASSLRSGGEKLFF

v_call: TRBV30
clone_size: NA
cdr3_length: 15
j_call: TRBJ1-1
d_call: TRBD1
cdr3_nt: TGTGCCTGGAGTGTACGAGGGACAGGGAGCACTGAAGCTTTCTTT
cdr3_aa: CAWSVRGTGSTEAFF

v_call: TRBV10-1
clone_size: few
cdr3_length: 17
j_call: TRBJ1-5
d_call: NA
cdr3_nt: TGCGCCAGCAGTGAGGGAGAGGGTATGGGAGGGTATCAGCCCCAGCATTTT
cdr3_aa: CASSEGEGMGGYQPQHF

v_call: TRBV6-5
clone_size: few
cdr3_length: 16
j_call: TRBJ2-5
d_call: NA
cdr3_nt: TGTGCCAGCAGTTACTCGGGCAGGGGCTTGGGAGAGACCCAGTACTTC
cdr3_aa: CASSYSGRGLGETQYF

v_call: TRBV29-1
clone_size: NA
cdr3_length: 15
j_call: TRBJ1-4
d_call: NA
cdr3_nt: TGCAGCGGGAAAGCTAGGGGGGGGGCGAATGAAAAACTGTTTTTT
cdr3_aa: CSGKARGGANEKLFF

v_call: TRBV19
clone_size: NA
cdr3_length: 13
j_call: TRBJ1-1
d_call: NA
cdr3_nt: TGTGCCAGTAGTATAGGGGACTTGGCTGAAGCTTTCTTT
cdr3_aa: CASSIGDLAEAFF

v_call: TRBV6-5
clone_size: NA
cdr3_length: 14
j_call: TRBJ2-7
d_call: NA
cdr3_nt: TGTGCCAGCAGGGCCTTAGGGGGGGCCTACGAGCAGTACTTC
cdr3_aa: CASRALGGAYEQYF

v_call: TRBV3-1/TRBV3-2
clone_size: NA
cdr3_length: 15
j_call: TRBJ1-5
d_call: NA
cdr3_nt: TGTGCCAGCAGCCCCACAAGAACTAGCAATCAGCCCCAGCATTTT
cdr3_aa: CASSPTRTSNQPQHF

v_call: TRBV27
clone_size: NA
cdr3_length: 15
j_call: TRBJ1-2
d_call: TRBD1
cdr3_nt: TGTGCCAGCAGTTTATCGGCAGGGGGCACCTATGGCTACACCTTC
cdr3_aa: CASSLSAGGTYGYTF

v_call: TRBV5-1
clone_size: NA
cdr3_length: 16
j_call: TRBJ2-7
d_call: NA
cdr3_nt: TGCGCCAGCAGCTTGGCCAGGCCCCACCTCTCCTACGAGCAGTACTTC
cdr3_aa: CASSLARPHLSYEQYF

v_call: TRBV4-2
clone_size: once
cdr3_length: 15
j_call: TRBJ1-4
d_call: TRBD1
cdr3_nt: TGTGCCAGCAGCCAAGTGGACAGGGGATTAGAAAAACTGTTTTTT
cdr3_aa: CASSQVDRGLEKLFF

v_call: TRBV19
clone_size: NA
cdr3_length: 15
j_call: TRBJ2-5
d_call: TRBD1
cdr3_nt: TGTGCCAGTAGTACAACCGGGACAGGGAGGGTGACCCAGTACTTC
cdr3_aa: CASSTTGTGRVTQYF

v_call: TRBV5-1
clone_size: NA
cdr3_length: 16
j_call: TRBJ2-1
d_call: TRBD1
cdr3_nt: TGCGCCAGCAGCAAACAGGGGGCCTTGGCCTACAATGAGCAGTTCTTC
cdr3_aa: CASSKQGALAYNEQFF

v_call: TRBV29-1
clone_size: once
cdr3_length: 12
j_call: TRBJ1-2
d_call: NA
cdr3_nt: TGCAGCGTTCAGGGTGATAACTATGGCTACACCTTC
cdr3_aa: CSVQGDNYGYTF

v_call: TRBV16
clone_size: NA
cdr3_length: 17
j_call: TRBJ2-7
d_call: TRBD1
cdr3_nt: TGTGCCAGCAGCCAATCGGGAAGGGGGACAGGGGTCCACGAGCAGTACTTC
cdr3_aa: CASSQSGRGTGVHEQYF

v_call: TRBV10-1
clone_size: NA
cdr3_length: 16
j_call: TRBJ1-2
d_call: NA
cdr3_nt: TGCGCCAGCAGTGAGCAAAGGACACGGCCGAACTATGGCTACACCTTC
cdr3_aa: CASSEQRTRPNYGYTF

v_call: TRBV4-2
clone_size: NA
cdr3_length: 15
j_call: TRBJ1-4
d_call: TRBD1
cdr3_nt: TGTGCCAGCAGCCGAGCGACAGGGATTAATGAAAAACTGTTTTTT
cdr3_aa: CASSRATGINEKLFF

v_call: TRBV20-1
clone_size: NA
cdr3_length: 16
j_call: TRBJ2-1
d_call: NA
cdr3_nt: TGCAGTGCTAGTATAGGTTTATCGGGGGATGACAATGAGCAGTTCTTC
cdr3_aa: CSASIGLSGDDNEQFF

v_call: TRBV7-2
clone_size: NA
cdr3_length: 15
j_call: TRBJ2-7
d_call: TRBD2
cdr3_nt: TGTGCCAGCAGCTCGACTAGCGGGGGGAGCTACGAGCAGTACTTC
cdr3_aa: CASSSTSGGSYEQYF

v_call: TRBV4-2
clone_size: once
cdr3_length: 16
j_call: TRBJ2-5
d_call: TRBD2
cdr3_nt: TGTGCCAGCAGCCAAGCGACTAGCGGGGGCCAAGAGACCCAGTACTTC
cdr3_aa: CASSQATSGGQETQYF

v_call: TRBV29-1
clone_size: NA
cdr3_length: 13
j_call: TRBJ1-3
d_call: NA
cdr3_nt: TGCAATCCGCAGTTCGATTACGGAAACACCATATATTTT
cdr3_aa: CNPQFDYGNTIYF

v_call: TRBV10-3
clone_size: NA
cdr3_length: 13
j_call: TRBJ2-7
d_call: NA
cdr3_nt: TGTGCCATCAGCCGGGGGGCCCCCTACGAGCAGTACTTC
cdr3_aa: CAISRGAPYEQYF

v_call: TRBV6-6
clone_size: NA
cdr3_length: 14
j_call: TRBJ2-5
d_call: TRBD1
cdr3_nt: TGTGCCAGCAGTCGATCGACAGGGGTTGAGACCCAGTACTTC
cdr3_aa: CASSRSTGVETQYF

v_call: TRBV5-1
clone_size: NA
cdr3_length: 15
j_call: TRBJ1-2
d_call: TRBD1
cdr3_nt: TGCGCCAGCAGCTTGGGGACGGGACAGGGACGATCGCCGTCCTTC
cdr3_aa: CASSLGTGQGRSPSF

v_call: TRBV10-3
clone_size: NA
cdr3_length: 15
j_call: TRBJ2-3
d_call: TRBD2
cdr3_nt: TGTGCCACTTCCCTAGCGGGGGGGCCTACAGATACGCAGTATTTT
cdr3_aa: CATSLAGGPTDTQYF

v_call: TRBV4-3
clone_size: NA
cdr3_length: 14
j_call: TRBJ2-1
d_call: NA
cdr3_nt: TGCGCCAGCAGCCAAGATGGCACCTACAATGAGCAGTTCTTC
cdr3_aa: CASSQDGTYNEQFF

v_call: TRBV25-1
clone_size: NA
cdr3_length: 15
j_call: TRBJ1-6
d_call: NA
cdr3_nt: TGTGCCAGCAGTGAAGCAACAGGGACCAATTCACCCCTCCACTTT
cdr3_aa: CASSEATGTNSPLHF

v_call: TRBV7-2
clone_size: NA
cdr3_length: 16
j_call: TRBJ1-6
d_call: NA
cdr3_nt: TGTGCCAGCAGCTTAAGCGCAGGGGTTTACAATTCACCCCTCCACTTT
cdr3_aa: CASSLSAGVYNSPLHF

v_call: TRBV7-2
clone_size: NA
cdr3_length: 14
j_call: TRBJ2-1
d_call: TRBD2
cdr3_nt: TGTGCCAGCAGCCCTGGGACTAGCGGAGATGAGCAGTTCTTC
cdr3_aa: CASSPGTSGDEQFF

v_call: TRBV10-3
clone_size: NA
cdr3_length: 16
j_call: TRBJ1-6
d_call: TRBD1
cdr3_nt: TGTGCCATCAGTGAGTCGCAGGGGGACAGCCCAAAACCCCTCCACTTT
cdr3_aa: CAISESQGDSPKPLHF

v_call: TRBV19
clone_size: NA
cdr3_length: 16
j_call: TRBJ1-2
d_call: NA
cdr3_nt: TGTGCCAGTAGTAAATTAGGAGATCCAGCTAACTATGGCTACACCTTC
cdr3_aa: CASSKLGDPANYGYTF

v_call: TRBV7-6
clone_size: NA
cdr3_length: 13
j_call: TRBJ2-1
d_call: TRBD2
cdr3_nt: TGTGCCAGCGGCGGGGGGTCCTACAATGAGCAGTTCTTC
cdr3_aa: CASGGGSYNEQFF

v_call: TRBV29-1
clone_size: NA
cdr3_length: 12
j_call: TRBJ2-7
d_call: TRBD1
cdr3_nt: TGCAGCACCGGCCGGGACAGCTACGAGCAGTACTTC
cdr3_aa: CSTGRDSYEQYF

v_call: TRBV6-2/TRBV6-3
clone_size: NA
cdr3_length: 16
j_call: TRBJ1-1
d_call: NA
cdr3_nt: TGTGCCAGCAGCACCTCCGCCGGACTCAAGGGGGCTGAAGCTTTCTTT
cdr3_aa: CASSTSAGLKGAEAFF

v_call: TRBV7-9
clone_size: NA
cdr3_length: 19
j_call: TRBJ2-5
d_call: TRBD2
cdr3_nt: TGTGCCAGCAGCCGCGCCGAGGGGAGACTAGCGGTGAATCAAGAGACCCAGTACTTC
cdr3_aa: CASSRAEGRLAVNQETQYF

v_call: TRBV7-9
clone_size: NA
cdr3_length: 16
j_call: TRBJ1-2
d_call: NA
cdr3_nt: TGTGCCAGCAGCCCCGGGGGGGTGCGGGGTAACTATGGCTACACCTTC
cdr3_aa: CASSPGGVRGNYGYTF

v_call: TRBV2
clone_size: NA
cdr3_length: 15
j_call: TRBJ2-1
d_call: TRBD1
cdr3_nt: TGTGCCAGCAGTGTAGACAGGGGCTCCTACAATGAGCAGTTCTTC
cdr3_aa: CASSVDRGSYNEQFF

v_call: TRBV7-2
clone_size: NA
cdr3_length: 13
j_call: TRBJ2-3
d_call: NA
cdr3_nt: TGTGCCAGCAGTTCGTACGCGGTTGCTACGCAGTATTTT
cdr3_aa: CASSSYAVATQYF

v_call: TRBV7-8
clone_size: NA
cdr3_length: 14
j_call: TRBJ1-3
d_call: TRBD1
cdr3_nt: TGTGCCAGCGGGGTCAGGGGGCCTGGAAACACCATATATTTT
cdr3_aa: CASGVRGPGNTIYF

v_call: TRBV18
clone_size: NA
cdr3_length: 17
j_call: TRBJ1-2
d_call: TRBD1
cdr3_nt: TGTGCCAGCTCACCACTCGGAGTCCAGGACAGGAACTATGGCTACACCTTC
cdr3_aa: CASSPLGVQDRNYGYTF

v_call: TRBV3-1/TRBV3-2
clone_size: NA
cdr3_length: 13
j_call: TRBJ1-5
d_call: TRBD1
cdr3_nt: TGTGCCAGCAGCCCCGGGACAGACCAGACCCAGCATTTT
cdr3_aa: CASSPGTDQTQHF

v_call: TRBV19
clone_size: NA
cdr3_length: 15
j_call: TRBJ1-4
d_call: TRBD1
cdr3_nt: TGTGCCAGTAACGACAGGGGGCGCGGTGATGAAAAACTGTTTTTT
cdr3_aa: CASNDRGRGDEKLFF

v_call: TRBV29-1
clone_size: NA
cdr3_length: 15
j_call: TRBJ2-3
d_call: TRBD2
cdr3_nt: TGCAGCGTTGAAGATCGGTTAGCGGGCCCAGATACGCAGTATTTT
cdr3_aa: CSVEDRLAGPDTQYF